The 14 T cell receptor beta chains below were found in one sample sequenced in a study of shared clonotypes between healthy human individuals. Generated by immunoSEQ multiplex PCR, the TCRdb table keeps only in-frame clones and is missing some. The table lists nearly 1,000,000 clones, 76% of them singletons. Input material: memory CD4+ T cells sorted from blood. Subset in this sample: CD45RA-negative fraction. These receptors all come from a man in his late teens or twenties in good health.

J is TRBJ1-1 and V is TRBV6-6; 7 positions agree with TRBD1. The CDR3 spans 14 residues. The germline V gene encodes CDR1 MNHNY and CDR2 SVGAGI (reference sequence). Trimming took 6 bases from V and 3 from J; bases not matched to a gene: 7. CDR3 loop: CASRRGQLDTEAFF. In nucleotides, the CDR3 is TGTGCCAGCAGAAGGGGGCAGTTAGACACTGAAGCTTTCTTT.

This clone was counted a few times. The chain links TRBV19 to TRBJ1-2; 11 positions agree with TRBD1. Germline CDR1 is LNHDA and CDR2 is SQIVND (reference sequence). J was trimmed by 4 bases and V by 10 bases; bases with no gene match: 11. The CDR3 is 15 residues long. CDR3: CATMDRGRGGYGYTF. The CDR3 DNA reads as TGTGCCACCATGGACAGGGGGCGAGGTGGCTATGGCTACACCTTC.

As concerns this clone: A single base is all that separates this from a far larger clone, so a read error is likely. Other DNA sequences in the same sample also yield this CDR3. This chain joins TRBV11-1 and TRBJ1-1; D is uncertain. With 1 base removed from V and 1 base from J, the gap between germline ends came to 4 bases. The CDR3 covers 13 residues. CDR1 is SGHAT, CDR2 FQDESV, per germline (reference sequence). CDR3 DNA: TGTGCCAGCAGCTTAGGCCGGAACACTGAAGCTTTCTTT. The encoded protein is CASSLGRNTEAFF. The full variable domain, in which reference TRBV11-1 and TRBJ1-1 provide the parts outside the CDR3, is EAEVAQSPRYKITEKSQAVAFWCDPISGHATLYWYRQILGQGPELLVQFQDESVVDDSQLPKDRFSAERLKGVDSTLKIQPAELGDSAMYLCASSLGRNTEAFFGQGTRLTVV.

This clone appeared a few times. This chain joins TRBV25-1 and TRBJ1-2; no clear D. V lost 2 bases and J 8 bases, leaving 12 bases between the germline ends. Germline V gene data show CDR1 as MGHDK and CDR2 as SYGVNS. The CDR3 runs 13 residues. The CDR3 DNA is TGTGCCAGCAGTGAAGCGTACTTCCCAGGCTACACCTTC. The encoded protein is CASSEAYFPGYTF.

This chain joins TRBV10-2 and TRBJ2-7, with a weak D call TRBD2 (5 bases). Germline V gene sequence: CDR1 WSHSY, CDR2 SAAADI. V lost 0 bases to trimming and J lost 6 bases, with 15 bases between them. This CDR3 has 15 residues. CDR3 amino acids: CASSESSRGAGEQYF. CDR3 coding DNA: TGCGCCAGCAGTGAGTCGAGTCGGGGAGCCGGCGAGCAGTACTTC.

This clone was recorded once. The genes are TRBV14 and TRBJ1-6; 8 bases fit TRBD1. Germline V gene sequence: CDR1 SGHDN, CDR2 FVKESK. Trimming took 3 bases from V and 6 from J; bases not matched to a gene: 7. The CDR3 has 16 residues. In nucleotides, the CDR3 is TGTGCCAGCAGCCAGCCCCCGGACAGGGCTAATTCACCCCTCCACTTT. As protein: CASSQPPDRANSPLHF.

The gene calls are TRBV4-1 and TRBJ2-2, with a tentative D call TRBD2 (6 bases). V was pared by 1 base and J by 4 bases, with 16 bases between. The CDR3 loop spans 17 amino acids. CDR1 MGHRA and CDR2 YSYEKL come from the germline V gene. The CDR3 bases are TGCGCCAGCAGCCAAGTCTCTAGCGAGTCAGGCACCGGGGAGCTGTTTTTT. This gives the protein CASSQVSSESGTGELFF.

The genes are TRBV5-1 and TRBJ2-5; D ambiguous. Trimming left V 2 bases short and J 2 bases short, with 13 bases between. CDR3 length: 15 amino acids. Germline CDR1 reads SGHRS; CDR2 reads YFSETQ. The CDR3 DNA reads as TGCGCCAGCAGCTTCTACGGATTTGAGCAAGAGACCCAGTACTTC. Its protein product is CASSFYGFEQETQYF.

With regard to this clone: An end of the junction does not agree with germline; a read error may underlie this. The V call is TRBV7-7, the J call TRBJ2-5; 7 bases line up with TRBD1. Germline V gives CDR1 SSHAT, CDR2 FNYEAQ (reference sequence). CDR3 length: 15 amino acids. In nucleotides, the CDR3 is TGTGCTAGCAGCAATAGGGGGCGGCCAGAAGAGACCCAGTACTTC. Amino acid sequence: CASSNRGRPEETQYF.

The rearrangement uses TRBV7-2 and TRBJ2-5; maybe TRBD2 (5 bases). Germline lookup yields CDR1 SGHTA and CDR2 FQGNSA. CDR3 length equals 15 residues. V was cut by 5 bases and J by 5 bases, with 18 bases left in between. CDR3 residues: CASSPISKRSETQYF. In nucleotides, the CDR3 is TGTGCCAGCAGCCCCATCTCTAAGCGGTCGGAGACCCAGTACTTC.

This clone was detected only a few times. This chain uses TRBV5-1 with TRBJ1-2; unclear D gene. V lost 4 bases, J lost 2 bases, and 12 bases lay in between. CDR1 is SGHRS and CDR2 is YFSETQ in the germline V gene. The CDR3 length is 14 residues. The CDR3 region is CASSPSRENYGYTF. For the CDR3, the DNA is TGCGCCAGCAGCCCGAGCCGGGAAAACTATGGCTACACCTTC.

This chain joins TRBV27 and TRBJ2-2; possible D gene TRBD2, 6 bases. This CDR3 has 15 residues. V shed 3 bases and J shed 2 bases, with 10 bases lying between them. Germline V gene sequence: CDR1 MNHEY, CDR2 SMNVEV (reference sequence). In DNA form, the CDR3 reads TGTGCCAGCAGTTTGGGCGGGGCCAACACCGGGGAGCTGTTTTTT. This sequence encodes CASSLGGANTGELFF.

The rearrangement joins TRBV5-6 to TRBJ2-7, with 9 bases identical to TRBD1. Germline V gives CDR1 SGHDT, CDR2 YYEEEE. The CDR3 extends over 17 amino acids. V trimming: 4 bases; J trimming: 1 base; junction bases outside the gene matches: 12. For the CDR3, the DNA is TGTGCCAGCAGCCTAACAGGGGGCTTTCTAGCTTCCTACGAGCAGTACTTC. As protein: CASSLTGGFLASYEQYF.

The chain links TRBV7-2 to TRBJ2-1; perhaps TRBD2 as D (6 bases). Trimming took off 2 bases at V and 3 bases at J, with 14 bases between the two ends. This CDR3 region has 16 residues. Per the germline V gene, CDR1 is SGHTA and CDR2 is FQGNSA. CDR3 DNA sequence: TGTGCCAGCAGCTTATACGGGGGAGCGGGCTACAATGAGCAGTTCTTC. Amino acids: CASSLYGGAGYNEQFF. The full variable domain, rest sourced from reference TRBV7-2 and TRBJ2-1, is GAGVSQSPSNKVTEKGKDVELRCDPISGHTALYWYRQSLGQGLEFLIYFQGNSAPDKSGLPSDRFSAERTGGSVSTLTIQRTQQEDSAVYLCASSLYGGAGYNEQFFGPGTRLTVL.